This T cell receptor beta chain was recovered during a study of blood T cells in healthy people across ages. This CDR3 has 17 residues. V gave up 5 bases and J gave up 8 bases; unmatched junction bases: 15. The germline V gene has CDR1 SGHTA and CDR2 FQGNSA. The authors ran a second PCR of roughly 7 to 11 cycles using a sample-barcoded 5' primer and a J-beta primer mix. TCRdb itself ran the 5' RACE reads through MiXCR, one entry per CDR3 protein. Counted here are 1,800,000 or so distinct CDR3 sequences, around 42% occurring once; the ten biggest clones make up more than 20%. Source material: blood. J is TRBJ1-4 and V is TRBV7-2; 9 bases agree with TRBD1. This sequence originates from a human donor in good health. CDR3 protein: CASSPNRLQGAHEKLFF. In DNA form, the CDR3 reads TGTGCCAGCAGCCCTAACCGATTACAGGGGGCCCACGAAAAACTGTTTTTT. Using reference TRBV7-2 and TRBJ1-4 for the parts outside the CDR3, the full variable domain is GAGVSQSPSNKVTEKGKDVELRCDPISGHTALYWYRQSLGQGLEFLIYFQGNSAPDKSGLPSDRFSAERTGGSVSTLTIQRTQQEDSAVYLCASSPNRLQGAHEKLFFGSGTQLSVL.